This TCR beta chain emerged from a study of CXCR3-negative and CXCR3-positive naive CD8 T cells. Study background: The TRB read total, roughly 150 million, broke down to about 1.5 +/- 0.3 million reads per library. Study observations and caveats: Post-cryopreservation CXCR3 expression was partly diminished, and the bulk of assays employed fresh PBMCs. Diversity was high in both naive subsets and much lower in memory cells.

Preparation of TRB cDNA libraries relied on 5' RACE carrying UMI labels. Reanalyzing the 5' RACE reads, TCRdb keeps one entry per CDR3 protein, without DNA. Listed are approximately 4,200 distinct CDR3 sequences; 1.5% to 2.5% falls within the top ten. Naive cells were sorted as CD45RO-, CCR7+, CD27+ and CD95-. Germline CDR1 reads LGHNA; CDR2 reads YSLEER. The CDR3 has 14 amino acids. Points on this clonotype: Its antigen is currently unknown.

The chain links TRBV4-3 to TRBJ2-7; the TCRdb D gene call, TRBD1, has no DNA to confirm it. Sequencing was done on a sample of naive CXCR3- CD8+ T cells from blood. Indicated subset: CD45RO-CCR7+CD27+CD95- naive CD8+ T cells lacking CXCR3 (TNR3-). The sequence was collected from a human donor in good health. Some clones in this sample may be carry-over from other donors' samples. The CDR3 loop reads CASRQGQGSYEQYF.